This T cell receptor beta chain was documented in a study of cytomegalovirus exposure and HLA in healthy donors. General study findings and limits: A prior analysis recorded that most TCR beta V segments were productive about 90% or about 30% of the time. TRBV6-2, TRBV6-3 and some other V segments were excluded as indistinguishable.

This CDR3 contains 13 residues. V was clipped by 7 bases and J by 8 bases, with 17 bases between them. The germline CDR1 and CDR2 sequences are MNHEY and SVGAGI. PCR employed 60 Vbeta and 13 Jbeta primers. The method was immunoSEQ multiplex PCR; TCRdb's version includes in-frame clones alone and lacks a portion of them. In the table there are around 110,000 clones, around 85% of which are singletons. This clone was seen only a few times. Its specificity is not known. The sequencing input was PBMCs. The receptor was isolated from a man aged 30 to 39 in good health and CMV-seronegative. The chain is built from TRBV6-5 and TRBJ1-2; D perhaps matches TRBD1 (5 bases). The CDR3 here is CASTPGLTGGYTF. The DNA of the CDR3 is TGTGCCAGCACGCCAGGGCTGACTGGGGGCTACACCTTC.